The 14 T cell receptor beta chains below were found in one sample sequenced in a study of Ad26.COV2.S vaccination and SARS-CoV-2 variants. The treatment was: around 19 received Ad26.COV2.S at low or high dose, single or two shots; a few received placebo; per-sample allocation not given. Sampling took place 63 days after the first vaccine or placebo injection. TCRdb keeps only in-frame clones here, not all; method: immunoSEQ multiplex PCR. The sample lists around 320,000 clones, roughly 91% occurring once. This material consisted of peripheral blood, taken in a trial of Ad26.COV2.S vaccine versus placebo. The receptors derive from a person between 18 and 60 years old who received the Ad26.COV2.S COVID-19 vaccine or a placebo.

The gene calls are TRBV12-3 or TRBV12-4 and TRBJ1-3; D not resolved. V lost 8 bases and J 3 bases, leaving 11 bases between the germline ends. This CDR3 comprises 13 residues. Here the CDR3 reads CASPRQDGNTIYF. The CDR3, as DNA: TGTGCCAGCCCGAGACAAGATGGAAACACCATATATTTT.

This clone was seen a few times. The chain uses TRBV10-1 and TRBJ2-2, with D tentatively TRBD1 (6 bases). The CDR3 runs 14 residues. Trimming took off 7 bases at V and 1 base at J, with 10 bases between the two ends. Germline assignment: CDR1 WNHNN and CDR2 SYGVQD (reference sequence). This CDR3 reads CASTLDRNTGELFF. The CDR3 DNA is TGCGCCAGCACCTTGGACAGGAACACCGGGGAGCTGTTTTTT.

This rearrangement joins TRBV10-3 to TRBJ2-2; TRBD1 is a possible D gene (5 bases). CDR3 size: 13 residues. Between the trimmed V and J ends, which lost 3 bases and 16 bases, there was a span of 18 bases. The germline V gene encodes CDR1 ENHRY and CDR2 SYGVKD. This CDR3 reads CAISDRVSLDPFF. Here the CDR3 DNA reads TGTGCCATCAGTGACAGGGTATCCCTCGATCCGTTTTTT.

The CDR3 reads CASSIRRGQTTEAFF. The CDR3 DNA reads as TGTGCCAGTAGTATACGGCGGGGCCAAACCACAGAAGCTTTCTTT. This chain connects TRBV19 to TRBJ1-1, with TRBD1 as a possible D gene (5 bases). Trimming took off 2 bases at V and 8 bases at J, with 18 bases between the two ends. The germline V gene has CDR1 LNHDA and CDR2 SQIVND (reference sequence). CDR3 length equals 15 residues.

Written as DNA, the CDR3 is TGTGCCAGCAGCTTAGTCCTCGTGAGACGGGTTGAAGCTTTCTTT. This translates into CASSLVLVRRVEAFF. The chain carries TRBV11-2 and TRBJ1-1; no clear D. Germline CDR1 is SGHAT and CDR2 is FQNNGV. Trimming left V 1 base short and J 7 bases short, with 16 bases between. CDR3 length: 15 amino acids.

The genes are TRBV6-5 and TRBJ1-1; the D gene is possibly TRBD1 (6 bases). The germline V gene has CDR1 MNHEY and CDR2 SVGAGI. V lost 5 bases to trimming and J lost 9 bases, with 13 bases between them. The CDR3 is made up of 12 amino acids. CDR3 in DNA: TGTGCCAGCAGTCAACAGGGAGCGCAAGCTTTCTTT. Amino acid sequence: CASSQQGAQAFF.

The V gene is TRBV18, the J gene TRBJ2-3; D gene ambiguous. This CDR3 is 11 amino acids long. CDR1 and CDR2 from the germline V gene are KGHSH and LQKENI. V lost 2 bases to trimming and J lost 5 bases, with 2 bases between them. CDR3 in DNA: TGTGCCAGCTCACCAGAAGATACGCAGTATTTT. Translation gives CASSPEDTQYF. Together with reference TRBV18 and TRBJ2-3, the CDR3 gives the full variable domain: NAGVMQNPRHLVRRRGQEARLRCSPMKGHSHVYWYRQLPEEGLKFMVYLQKENIIDESGMPKERFSAEFPKEGPSILRIQQVVRGDSAAYFCASSPEDTQYFGPGTRLTVL.

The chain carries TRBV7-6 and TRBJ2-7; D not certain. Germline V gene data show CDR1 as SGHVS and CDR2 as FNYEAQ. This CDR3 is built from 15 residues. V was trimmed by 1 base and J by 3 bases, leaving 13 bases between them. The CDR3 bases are TGTGCCAGCAGCTTAGGGCCCGCGAGTCGCTACGAGCAGTACTTC. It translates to CASSLGPASRYEQYF.

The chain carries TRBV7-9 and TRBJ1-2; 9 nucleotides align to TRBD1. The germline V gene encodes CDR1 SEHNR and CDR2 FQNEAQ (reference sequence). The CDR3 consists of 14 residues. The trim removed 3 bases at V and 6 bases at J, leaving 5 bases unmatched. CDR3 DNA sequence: TGTGCCAGCAGCTTCGGACAGGGGTTAAATGGCTACACCTTC. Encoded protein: CASSFGQGLNGYTF.

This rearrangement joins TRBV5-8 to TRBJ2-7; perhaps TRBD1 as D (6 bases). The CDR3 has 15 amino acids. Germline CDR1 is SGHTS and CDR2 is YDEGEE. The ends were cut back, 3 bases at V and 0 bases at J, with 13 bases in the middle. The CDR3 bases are TGTGCCAGCAGCTCGGGACATCCTTCCTCCTACGAGCAGTACTTC. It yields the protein CASSSGHPSSYEQYF.

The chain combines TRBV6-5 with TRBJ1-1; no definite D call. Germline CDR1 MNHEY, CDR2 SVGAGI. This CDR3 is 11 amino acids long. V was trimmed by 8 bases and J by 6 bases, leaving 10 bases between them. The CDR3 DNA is TGTGCCAGCGAGTTTTACGCTGAAGCTTTCTTT. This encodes CASEFYAEAFF.

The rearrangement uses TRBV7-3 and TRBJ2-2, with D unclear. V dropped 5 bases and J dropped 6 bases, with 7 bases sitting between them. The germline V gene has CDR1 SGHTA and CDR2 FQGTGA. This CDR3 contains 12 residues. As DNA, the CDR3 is TGTGCCAGCAGCCTAATCCCCGGGGAGCTGTTTTTT. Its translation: CASSLIPGELFF.

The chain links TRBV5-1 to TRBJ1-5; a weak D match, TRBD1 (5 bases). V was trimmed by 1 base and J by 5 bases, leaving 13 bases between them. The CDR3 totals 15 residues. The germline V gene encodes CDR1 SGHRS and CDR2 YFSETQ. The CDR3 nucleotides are TGCGCCAGCAGCTTGTGGGGGAAGGATGATCAGCCCCAGCATTTT. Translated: CASSLWGKDDQPQHF. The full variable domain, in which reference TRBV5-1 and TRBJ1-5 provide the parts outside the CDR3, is KAGVTQTPRYLIKTRGQQVTLSCSPISGHRSVSWYQQTPGQGLQFLFEYFSETQRNKGNFPGRFSGRQFSNSRSEMNVSTLELGDSALYLCASSLWGKDDQPQHFGDGTRLSIL.

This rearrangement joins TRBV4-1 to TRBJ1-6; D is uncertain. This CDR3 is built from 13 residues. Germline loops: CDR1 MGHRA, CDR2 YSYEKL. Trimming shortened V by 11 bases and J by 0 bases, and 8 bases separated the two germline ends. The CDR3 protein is CAAGSSYNSPLHF. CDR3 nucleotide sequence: TGCGCCGCCGGGAGCTCCTATAATTCACCCCTCCACTTT.